The source of this TCR beta chain is a study of spatial heterogeneity in lung cancer. Whole-study results and caveats: The number of expanded tumor alpha and beta chains correlated with mutation number.

TCRdb redid the calling of the 5' RACE reads with MiXCR, one entry per CDR3 protein. The repertoire holds 10,000 to 15,000 distinct CDR3 sequences, with 6% to 8.5% as singletons. Time point meaning: sample taken at primary tumor resection. This clonotype has at least ten counts. Its antigen is unidentified. Sequencing was performed on lung tumor tissue, taken at surgery. This receptor was obtained from a female donor with early-stage non-small cell lung cancer.

In DNA, the CDR3 is TGCGCCAGCAGCTTGATGGGGCCTGCAGAGACCCAGTACTTC. Encoded protein: CASSLMGPAETQYF. The chain combines TRBV5-1 with TRBJ2-5; D may be TRBD1 (5 bases). This CDR3 region has 14 residues. Germline V gene sequence: CDR1 SGHRS, CDR2 YFSETQ. Trimming left V 1 base short and J 4 bases short, with 11 bases between.